This T cell receptor (beta chain) was recorded in a study of blood T cell repertoires in COVID-19. Study-level background: T cells, B-cell-depleted T cells, or PBMCs supplied cDNA or gDNA.

The CDR3 totals 18 residues. V trimming: 3 bases; J trimming: 4 bases; junction bases outside the gene matches: 15. Per the germline V gene, CDR1 is KGHSH and CDR2 is LQKENI. Repertoires were generated with immunoSEQ multiplex PCR, while TCRdb's copy carries only in-frame clones and drops some. The sample consists of 50,000 to 60,000 clones, around 81% of them appearing once. This receptor was identified in an elderly woman with COVID-19, enrolled during active disease. The rearrangement uses TRBV18 and TRBJ1-3; 7 positions match TRBD1. The sequencing sample was made of peripheral blood. The CDR3, as DNA: TGTGCCAGCTCACCCCGGACAGGCGCCTCTTCTCGAGGAAACACCATATATTTT. Protein product: CASSPRTGASSRGNTIYF.